The 20 T cell receptor beta chains below were found in one sample sequenced in a study of cytomegalovirus exposure and HLA in healthy donors. 60 Vbeta and 13 Jbeta primers were used in PCR. TCRdb's copy holds only in-frame clones and misses some; the assay was immunoSEQ multiplex PCR. The sample records approximately 170,000 clones, approximately 70% being singletons. The sample consisted of PBMCs. The source is a man between 18 and 35 years old in good health and CMV-seropositive.

J is TRBJ2-5 and V is TRBV7-9; a possible D gene is TRBD1 (6 bases). The CDR3 runs to 14 residues. V gave up 5 bases and J gave up 5 bases, with 15 bases separating them. CDR1 and CDR2 (germline): SEHNR, FQNEAQ (reference sequence). CDR3 amino acids: CASSPPGVRETQYF. CDR3 in DNA: TGTGCCAGCAGCCCTCCAGGGGTGAGGGAGACCCAGTACTTC.

The genes are TRBV7-8 and TRBJ2-3; no clear D gene. V was cut by 1 base and J by 0 bases, with 5 bases left in between. The CDR3 is 14 residues long. The germline V gene has CDR1 SGHVS and CDR2 FQNEAQ. CDR3 amino acids: CASSLGTSTDTQYF. In nucleotides, the CDR3 is TGTGCCAGCAGCTTAGGCACTAGCACAGATACGCAGTATTTT.

This CDR3 is CASSGLAGRGTDTQYF. The CDR3 nucleotides read TGTGCCAGCAGCGGACTAGCGGGACGGGGCACAGATACGCAGTATTTT. This rearrangement joins TRBV9 to TRBJ2-3; 11 positions match TRBD2. The CDR3 totals 16 residues. CDR1 is SGDLS, CDR2 YYNGEE, per germline. With 3 bases clipped from V and 1 base from J, the junction kept 4 bases outside the gene matches.

The chain carries TRBV28 and TRBJ2-2, with 14 bases identical to TRBD2. The CDR3 covers 15 residues. Germline lookup yields CDR1 MDHEN and CDR2 SYDVKM. The ends lost 8 bases at V and 6 bases at J; junction bases unmatched: 5. The chain's CDR3 is CASRPGLAGAGELFF. CDR3 nucleotides: TGTGCCAGCCGACCGGGACTAGCGGGAGCCGGGGAGCTGTTTTTT.

V is TRBV25-1 and J is TRBJ1-1; D might be TRBD1 (5 bases). This CDR3 spans 14 amino acids. Trimming stripped 5 bases from V and 7 bases from J, with 17 bases between. The germline CDR1 and CDR2 sequences are MGHDK and SYGVNS. Here the CDR3 reads CASSRRGGEDEAFF. The CDR3 nucleotides are TGTGCCAGCAGTCGGCGGGGGGGGGAAGATGAAGCTTTCTTT.

The chain carries TRBV28 and TRBJ2-1; 8 positions agree with TRBD2. The J segment lost 4 bases and the V segment lost 6 bases, leaving 8 bases of the junction unmatched. CDR3 length equals 15 residues. Germline CDR1 MDHEN, CDR2 SYDVKM. The CDR3 sequence is CASRPKQREYNEQFF. CDR3 sequence (DNA): TGTGCCAGCAGGCCTAAACAGCGGGAGTACAATGAGCAGTTCTTC.

The genes are TRBV7-9 and TRBJ1-1; tentative D call: TRBD1 (6 bases). V gave up 1 base and J gave up 4 bases, with 13 bases separating them. CDR1 and CDR2 from the germline V gene are SEHNR and FQNEAQ (reference sequence). The CDR3 sequence is 15 residues long. The CDR3 bases are TGTGCCAGCAGCTTAGATACAGGGTGGATCACTGAAGCTTTCTTT. Protein: CASSLDTGWITEAFF.

The rearrangement uses TRBV6-1 and TRBJ1-2; 8 nucleotides match TRBD1. CDR3 length: 16 residues. Trimming cost V 0 bases and J 4 bases; bases outside gene matches: 7. The germline V gene has CDR1 MNHNS and CDR2 SASEGT. The CDR3 DNA sequence: TGTGCCAGCAGTGAAGCGGGACAGGCCGTCCGCTATGGCTACACCTTC. The encoded protein is CASSEAGQAVRYGYTF.

The V call is TRBV19, the J call TRBJ1-5; 8 nucleotides align to TRBD1. J lost 4 bases, V lost 1 base, and 6 bases had no gene match. Germline CDR1 and CDR2: LNHDA and SQIVND (reference sequence). This CDR3 region has 16 residues. The CDR3 coding sequence is TGTGCCAGTAGTATAGGCCTCACAGGGGGGAATCAGCCCCAGCATTTT. This encodes CASSIGLTGGNQPQHF.

This rearrangement joins TRBV28 to TRBJ1-5, with a weak D call TRBD1 (5 bases). The CDR3 has 15 amino acids. Trimming pared 5 bases from V and 3 bases from J, leaving 14 bases between. Germline CDR1 reads MDHEN; CDR2 reads SYDVKM. The CDR3 bases are TGTGCCAGCAGTACCGGGCAGGGTAACAATCAGCCCCAGCATTTT. It codes for CASSTGQGNNQPQHF.

This clone was found once. The CDR3 here is CASRDERGTFQETQYF. As DNA, the CDR3 is TGTGCCAGCAGGGACGAGCGGGGAACGTTCCAAGAGACCCAGTACTTC. V gene TRBV28 combines with J gene TRBJ2-5; 7 positions agree with TRBD2. The CDR3 runs 16 residues. Looked up from germline, CDR1 is MDHEN and CDR2 is SYDVKM. V lost 6 bases to trimming and J lost 1 base; unmatched junction nucleotides: 11.

The chain couples TRBV6-5 to TRBJ1-5; D perhaps matches TRBD1 (5 bases). Germline CDR1 reads MNHEY; CDR2 reads SVGAGI. V was clipped by 10 bases and J by 2 bases, with 12 bases between them. This CDR3 has 13 amino acids. CDR3 coding DNA: TGTGCCACAGGGCCCAGGGGCAATCAGCCCCAGCATTTT. Amino acids: CATGPRGNQPQHF.

The gene calls are TRBV7-9 and TRBJ1-1; weak D call: TRBD1 (5 bases). The CDR3 spans 13 residues. Germline lookup yields CDR1 SEHNR and CDR2 FQNEAQ (reference sequence). Trimming left V 5 bases short and J 5 bases short, with 12 bases between. CDR3: CASSRAGGTEAFF. CDR3 sequence (DNA): TGTGCCAGCAGCCGCGCCGGGGGGACTGAAGCTTTCTTT.

V and J are TRBV19 and TRBJ1-1; the D is unclear. CDR3 length: 14 amino acids. The germline CDR1 and CDR2 sequences are LNHDA and SQIVND (reference sequence). V lost 3 bases and J 6 bases, leaving 14 bases between the germline ends. CDR3 in amino acids: CASSMGGSVPEAFF. CDR3 nucleotides: TGTGCCAGTAGTATGGGAGGGTCGGTCCCTGAAGCTTTCTTT.

The chain recombines TRBV11-3 with TRBJ2-5; 8 bases line up with TRBD2. The CDR3 runs 14 residues. V dropped 7 bases and J dropped 7; count of bases not matched to a gene: 11. CDR1 is SGHNT and CDR2 is YENEEA in the germline V gene. The CDR3 nucleotides read TGTGCCAGCACCCGAACTAGCGGCGCAGGGACCCAGTACTTC. It encodes CASTRTSGAGTQYF.

J is TRBJ1-1 and V is TRBV4-1; 7 bases align to TRBD1. The J segment lost 1 base and the V segment lost 4 bases, leaving 6 bases of the junction unmatched. CDR3 length equals 15 residues. CDR1 and CDR2 (germline): MGHRA, YSYEKL. CDR3 nucleotide sequence: TGCGCCAGCAGCCCGCCCGGGACAGCGAACACTGAAGCTTTCTTT. Translation: CASSPPGTANTEAFF.

CDR3 sequence: CASSVGLLNTEAFF. CDR3 nucleotide sequence: TGTGCCAGCAGCGTAGGACTGTTGAACACTGAAGCTTTCTTT. The chain combines TRBV9 with TRBJ1-1; D is undetermined. The CDR3 is 14 amino acids. Trimming pared 0 bases from V and 0 bases from J, leaving 6 bases between. CDR1 is SGDLS, CDR2 YYNGEE, per germline.

The rearrangement links TRBV7-9 to TRBJ1-5, with a weak D call TRBD1 (6 bases). Germline-derived CDR1 and CDR2 are SEHNR and FQNEAQ (reference sequence). The CDR3 has 18 amino acids. V was cut by 0 bases and J by 2 bases, with 17 bases left in between. The CDR3 DNA is TGTGCCAGCAGCTTAGCGCCAGCGGGGGCTGTGGGCAATCAGCCCCAGCATTTT. Translation gives CASSLAPAGAVGNQPQHF. Filled out from reference TRBV7-9 and TRBJ1-5, the complete variable domain reads DTGVSQNPRHKITKRGQNVTFRCDPISEHNRLYWYRQTLGQGPEFLTYFQNEAQLEKSRLLSDRFSAERPKGSFSTLEIQRTEQGDSAMYLCASSLAPAGAVGNQPQHFGDGTRLSIL.

The V and J genes are TRBV5-1 and TRBJ2-2; D may be TRBD2 (5 bases). This CDR3 comprises 15 residues. V lost 0 bases and J lost 2, with 8 bases in between. Looked up from germline, CDR1 is SGHRS and CDR2 is YFSETQ. CDR3 residues: CASSLEGSNTGELFF. The CDR3 bases are TGCGCCAGCAGCTTGGAAGGGAGTAACACCGGGGAGCTGTTTTTT.

The V call is TRBV5-4, the J call TRBJ1-2, with D maybe TRBD1 (5 bases). Trimming shortened V by 4 bases and J by 4 bases, and 14 bases separated the two germline ends. CDR1 and CDR2 (germline): SGHNT, YYREEE (reference sequence). The CDR3 has 14 amino acids. DNA for the CDR3: TGTGCCAGCAGCCCCGACAGTTTAGGCTATGGCTACACCTTC. It specifies CASSPDSLGYGYTF.